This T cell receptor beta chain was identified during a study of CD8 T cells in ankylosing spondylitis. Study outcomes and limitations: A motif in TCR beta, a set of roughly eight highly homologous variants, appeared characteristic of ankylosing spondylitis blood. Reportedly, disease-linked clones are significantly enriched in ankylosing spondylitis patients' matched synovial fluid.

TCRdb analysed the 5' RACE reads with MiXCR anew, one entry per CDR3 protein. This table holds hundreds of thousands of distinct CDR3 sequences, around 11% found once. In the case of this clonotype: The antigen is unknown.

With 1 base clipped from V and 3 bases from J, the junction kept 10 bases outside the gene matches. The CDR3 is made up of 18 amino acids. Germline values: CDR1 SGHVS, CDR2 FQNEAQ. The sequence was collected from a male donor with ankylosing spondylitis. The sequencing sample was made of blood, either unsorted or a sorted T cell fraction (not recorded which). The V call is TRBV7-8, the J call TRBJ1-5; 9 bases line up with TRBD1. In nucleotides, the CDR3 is TGTGCCAGCAGCTTAGTGGTCGGACAGGGGATCGTCAATCAGCCCCAGCATTTT. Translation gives CASSLVVGQGIVNQPQHF.